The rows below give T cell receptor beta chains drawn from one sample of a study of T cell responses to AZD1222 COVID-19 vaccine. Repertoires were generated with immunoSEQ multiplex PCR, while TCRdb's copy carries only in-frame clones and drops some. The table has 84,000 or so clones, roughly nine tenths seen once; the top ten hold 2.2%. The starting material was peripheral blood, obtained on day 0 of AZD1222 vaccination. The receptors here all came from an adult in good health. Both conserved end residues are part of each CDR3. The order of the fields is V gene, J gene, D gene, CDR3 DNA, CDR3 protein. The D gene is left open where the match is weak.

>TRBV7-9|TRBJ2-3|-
TGTGCCAGCAGCTTAGTAAGGTCAGATACGCAGTATTTT
CASSLVRSDTQYF
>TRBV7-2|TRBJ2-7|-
TGTGCCAGCAGCGTCTCCTACGAGCAGTACTTC
CASSVSYEQYF
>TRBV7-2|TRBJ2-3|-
TGTGCCAGCAGCACAACGGCTGCGAGCACAGATACGCAGTATTTT
CASSTTAASTDTQYF
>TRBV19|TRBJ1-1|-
TGTGCCGCCGGGGGGCCCCTGAACACTGAAGCTTTCTTT
CAAGGPLNTEAFF
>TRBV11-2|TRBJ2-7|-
TGTGCCAGCAGCCGGGACTGGAGCAACGAGCAGTACTTC
CASSRDWSNEQYF
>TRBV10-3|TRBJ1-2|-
TGTGCCATCAGTGAGGTACAGAACTATGGCTACACCTTC
CAISEVQNYGYTF
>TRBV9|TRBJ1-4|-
TGTGCCAGCAGCCCAGGGTGGGCGGGCGAAAAACTGTTTTTT
CASSPGWAGEKLFF
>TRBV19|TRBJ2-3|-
TGTGCCTCCAAAAGGGGGGGAAGCACAGATACGCAGTATTTT
CASKRGGSTDTQYF
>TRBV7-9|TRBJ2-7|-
TGTGCCAGCAATCGACTAGAGGGCTACGAGCAGTACTTC
CASNRLEGYEQYF
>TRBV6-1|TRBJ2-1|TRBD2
TGTGCCAGCAGTGCTCTAGCGGGAGGGCGTATGAATGAGCAGTTCTTC
CASSALAGGRMNEQFF